Sequencing of this TCR beta chain was carried out in a study of blood T cell repertoires in COVID-19. Study at large: The cDNA or gDNA used as material had been derived from T cells, B-cell-depleted T cells, or PBMCs.

V shed 1 base and J shed 2 bases, with 4 bases lying between them. Germline assignment: CDR1 SGHDT and CDR2 YYEEEE. CDR3 length equals 12 residues. Here immunoSEQ multiplex PCR was the method, and the copy in TCRdb shows in-frame clones only, minus some. This table has 130,000 or so clones, around nine tenths appearing once. The chain combines TRBV5-6 with TRBJ2-7, with D unresolved. This clonotype was sampled from a man aged 50 or older with active or convalescent COVID-19. The sample taken for sequencing was peripheral blood. The CDR3 loop is CASSLTAYEQYF. Written as DNA, the CDR3 is TGTGCCAGCAGCTTGACAGCCTACGAGCAGTACTTC.